This is a list of T cell receptor beta chains from one sample in a study of blood T cell repertoires in COVID-19. Sequencing used immunoSEQ multiplex PCR; TCRdb keeps in-frame clones, though not all of them. The table records about 260,000 clones, about nine tenths of them present only once. The material sequenced was peripheral blood. All receptors come from a woman aged 40 to 50 who had recovered from COVID-19. Each CDR3 is given without its conserved first and last residue. Fields, in order: J gene, V gene, D gene, CDR3 protein. A D gene is named only where the DNA matches it firmly.

J gene: TRBJ1-5; V gene: TRBV5-6; D gene: -; CDR3 protein: ASSLGGGDQPQH
J gene: TRBJ1-2; V gene: TRBV18; D gene: -; CDR3 protein: ASLTGTLNYGYT
J gene: TRBJ1-6; V gene: TRBV9; D gene: -; CDR3 protein: ASSQDTLYSPLH
J gene: TRBJ2-7; V gene: TRBV27; D gene: TRBD1; CDR3 protein: ASSHPPGQGVNEQY
J gene: TRBJ1-5; V gene: TRBV13; D gene: -; CDR3 protein: ASSVSPNQPQH
J gene: TRBJ1-2; V gene: TRBV7-8; D gene: -; CDR3 protein: ASSPKPGGYT
J gene: TRBJ2-1; V gene: TRBV7-2; D gene: TRBD1; CDR3 protein: ASSTSTGYHEQF
J gene: TRBJ1-1; V gene: TRBV5-4; D gene: TRBD1; CDR3 protein: ASSGDSLEAF
J gene: TRBJ1-1; V gene: TRBV6-5; D gene: -; CDR3 protein: ASSRQMANTEAF
J gene: TRBJ1-1; V gene: TRBV19; D gene: TRBD1; CDR3 protein: ASSTNRGSTEAF
J gene: TRBJ2-2; V gene: TRBV10-2; D gene: TRBD1; CDR3 protein: ASARDRGDTGELF
J gene: TRBJ2-1; V gene: TRBV11-2; D gene: -; CDR3 protein: ASSLGGPMGGEQF
J gene: TRBJ2-7; V gene: TRBV10-3; D gene: -; CDR3 protein: ALRGALDSYEQY
J gene: TRBJ1-3; V gene: TRBV9; D gene: TRBD1; CDR3 protein: ASSATGGENTIY
J gene: TRBJ2-6; V gene: TRBV7-9; D gene: TRBD1; CDR3 protein: ASSLGPGQGSSGANVLT
J gene: TRBJ1-1; V gene: TRBV2; D gene: TRBD1; CDR3 protein: ASRPSQGGGPFTEAF
J gene: TRBJ1-1; V gene: TRBV6-5; D gene: -; CDR3 protein: ASSYPPAF
J gene: TRBJ2-1; V gene: TRBV6-6; D gene: TRBD2; CDR3 protein: ASSPRLAGGLSSYNEQF
J gene: TRBJ2-2; V gene: TRBV6-2/TRBV6-3; D gene: -; CDR3 protein: ASSYHVAQTGELF
J gene: TRBJ1-1; V gene: TRBV5-1; D gene: TRBD1; CDR3 protein: ASSPTGTAVALYGGTEAF
J gene: TRBJ1-4; V gene: TRBV20-1; D gene: TRBD1; CDR3 protein: SASPGQGNEKLF
J gene: TRBJ2-5; V gene: TRBV5-1; D gene: TRBD2; CDR3 protein: ASHGTSQETQY
J gene: TRBJ2-5; V gene: TRBV27; D gene: TRBD2; CDR3 protein: ASNRLAGGQETQY
J gene: TRBJ2-1; V gene: TRBV5-1; D gene: TRBD2; CDR3 protein: ASSSSGVRYNEQF
J gene: TRBJ1-6; V gene: TRBV6-6; D gene: -; CDR3 protein: ASSIQGANSPLH
J gene: TRBJ1-4; V gene: TRBV5-1; D gene: -; CDR3 protein: ASSPNSGEANEKLF
J gene: TRBJ2-5; V gene: TRBV23-1; D gene: TRBD1; CDR3 protein: ASSQLRTGETQY
J gene: TRBJ2-7; V gene: TRBV2; D gene: TRBD1; CDR3 protein: ASSGQGRNEQY
J gene: TRBJ2-2; V gene: TRBV7-2; D gene: -; CDR3 protein: ASSQKTSTELF
J gene: TRBJ1-2; V gene: TRBV27; D gene: TRBD1; CDR3 protein: ASSSPGTGGDGYT
J gene: TRBJ2-1; V gene: TRBV6-2/TRBV6-3; D gene: -; CDR3 protein: ASSYSSGGEQF
J gene: TRBJ1-5; V gene: TRBV19; D gene: -; CDR3 protein: ASSIQGSGAQPQH
J gene: TRBJ2-1; V gene: TRBV3-1/TRBV3-2; D gene: TRBD2; CDR3 protein: ASSHSGGVRNEQF
J gene: TRBJ1-1; V gene: TRBV18; D gene: TRBD1; CDR3 protein: ASSSNQGVGTEAF
J gene: TRBJ1-5; V gene: TRBV30; D gene: -; CDR3 protein: AWRLTGEGNQPQH
J gene: TRBJ2-3; V gene: TRBV11-3; D gene: -; CDR3 protein: ASSLGGRMGTDTQY
J gene: TRBJ2-7; V gene: TRBV5-1; D gene: -; CDR3 protein: ASSSYAEGAYEQY
J gene: TRBJ2-1; V gene: TRBV7-2; D gene: TRBD1; CDR3 protein: ASSLPTRGRNEQF
J gene: TRBJ2-2; V gene: TRBV10-3; D gene: -; CDR3 protein: AISETNRVDTGELF
J gene: TRBJ1-3; V gene: TRBV5-1; D gene: -; CDR3 protein: ASSPDVGGTIY
J gene: TRBJ1-2; V gene: TRBV12-3/TRBV12-4; D gene: -; CDR3 protein: ATWRRNYGYT
J gene: TRBJ1-5; V gene: TRBV19; D gene: TRBD1; CDR3 protein: ASTGQGPNSNQPQH
J gene: TRBJ1-2; V gene: TRBV19; D gene: -; CDR3 protein: ASTPGGATNYGYT
J gene: TRBJ1-3; V gene: TRBV7-2; D gene: -; CDR3 protein: ASSPSGGSSGNTIY
J gene: TRBJ2-7; V gene: TRBV18; D gene: -; CDR3 protein: ASSPPIGPSEQY
J gene: TRBJ2-1; V gene: TRBV7-2; D gene: TRBD2; CDR3 protein: ASSLALAGGFYNEQF
J gene: TRBJ1-3; V gene: TRBV9; D gene: -; CDR3 protein: ASSSEADSGNTIY
J gene: TRBJ2-1; V gene: TRBV12-5; D gene: TRBD1; CDR3 protein: ASGLGQGSNEQF
J gene: TRBJ2-5; V gene: TRBV29-1; D gene: TRBD1; CDR3 protein: SVGWTGETQY
J gene: TRBJ2-3; V gene: TRBV2; D gene: -; CDR3 protein: ASSPGHTDTQY
J gene: TRBJ1-2; V gene: TRBV7-8; D gene: -; CDR3 protein: ASSLAGGTNYGYT
J gene: TRBJ2-1; V gene: TRBV12-5; D gene: TRBD2; CDR3 protein: ASGSPGLAGYKSSYNEQF
J gene: TRBJ1-1; V gene: TRBV12-3/TRBV12-4; D gene: -; CDR3 protein: ASSRYTEAF
J gene: TRBJ1-2; V gene: TRBV29-1; D gene: -; CDR3 protein: SMYRGTGSYT